The 25 T cell receptor beta chains listed next were all sequenced from one sample in a study of T-cell reconstitution after alpha-beta-depleted transplantation in children. Unique molecular identifiers were incorporated during preparation of the TCRbeta library. TCRdb passed the PCR reads through MiXCR, listing each CDR3 protein once. The table records a few hundred thousand distinct CDR3 sequences, 10% of them present only once. The sequencing here drew on PBMCs from the stem cell graft donor, taken from the stem cell graft. The receptors were gathered from a human donor who donated a stem cell graft to a child with acute lymphoblastic leukemia.

The chain recombines TRBV4-1 with TRBJ2-1, with 8 bases matching TRBD1. Germline assignment: CDR1 MGHRA and CDR2 YSYEKL. This CDR3 is 17 amino acids long. J gave up 3 bases and V 0 bases, and 7 bases lay outside the gene matches. The CDR3 nucleotides are TGCGCCAGCAGCCAAGAGTATCGCGGACAGGGCTACAATGAGCAGTTCTTC. Translated, it gives CASSQEYRGQGYNEQFF.

This clonotype has a handful of counts. This sequence joins TRBV24-1 and TRBJ2-3, with D perhaps TRBD2 (5 bases). This CDR3 region has 16 residues. V shed 6 bases and J shed 2 bases, with 17 bases lying between them. Germline assignment: CDR1 KGHDR and CDR2 SFDVKD. The CDR3 sequence is CATSPGSSGNTDTQYF. As DNA, the CDR3 is TGTGCCACCAGTCCCGGTTCCAGCGGAAACACAGATACGCAGTATTTT.

This clonotype appeared many times. The rearrangement joins TRBV20-1 to TRBJ2-5; no firm D call. V shed 7 bases and J shed 2 bases, with 11 bases lying between them. The germline CDR1 and CDR2 sequences are DFQATT and SNEGSKA (reference sequence). The CDR3 covers 12 residues. The CDR3, as DNA: TGCAGTGGGGTTAGCTCACAAGAGACCCAGTACTTC. Translating it yields CSGVSSQETQYF.

This clonotype has a handful of counts. The genes are TRBV4-1 and TRBJ2-7, with TRBD2 matching over 9 bases. J lost 4 bases, V lost 1 base, and 14 bases had no gene match. The CDR3 covers 18 residues. Germline assignment: CDR1 MGHRA and CDR2 YSYEKL. The DNA of the CDR3 is TGCGCCAGCAGCCAAGCGGGGAGAATAGCGGGAGCGATATACGAGCAGTACTTC. It encodes CASSQAGRIAGAIYEQYF.

There are many counts of this clonotype. V gene TRBV6-5 combines with J gene TRBJ2-7; a weak D match, TRBD2 (5 bases). Trimming removed 8 bases from V and 3 bases from J, with 14 bases in between. Germline V lookup: CDR1 MNHEY, CDR2 SVGAGI. The CDR3 covers 13 residues. CDR3 residues: CASEERGGYEQYF. In DNA, the CDR3 is TGTGCCAGCGAGGAGCGAGGAGGCTACGAGCAGTACTTC.

V usage is TRBV5-1 and J usage is TRBJ2-7; 7 bases align to TRBD1. In germline, CDR1 is SGHRS, CDR2 YFSETQ. CDR3 length: 14 amino acids. Unmatched junction bases numbered 5, after V lost 2 bases and J lost 3 bases. This CDR3 reads CASSFTGADYEQYF. The CDR3 bases are TGCGCCAGCAGCTTCACAGGGGCCGACTACGAGCAGTACTTC.

This clonotype was seen at least ten times. This chain links TRBV10-3 with TRBJ2-1; 10 positions match TRBD1. This CDR3 is built from 16 residues. CDR1 is ENHRY, CDR2 SYGVKD, per germline. V was pared by 1 base and J by 2 bases, with 2 bases of the junction left unmatched. CDR3 region: CAISELTGGTYNEQFF. CDR3 sequence (DNA): TGTGCCATCAGTGAGTTGACAGGGGGCACCTACAATGAGCAGTTCTTC.

This clonotype appeared a few times. The chain joins TRBV12-3 or TRBV12-4 to TRBJ2-3; D is perhaps TRBD2 (12 bases). V lost 5 bases, J lost 9 bases, and 36 bases lay in between. The CDR3 consists of 20 residues. CDR3 sequence: CASSPRDRGFTGLAGGTQYF. As DNA, the CDR3 is TGTGCCAGCAGTCCGCGGGACAGGGGGTTTACGGGACTAGCGGGTGGCACGCAGTATTTT.

V gene TRBV7-9 combines with J gene TRBJ2-6; D remains ambiguous. The CDR3 runs 16 residues. CDR1 SEHNR and CDR2 FQNEAQ come from the germline V gene (reference sequence). V lost 3 bases and J 0 bases, leaving 9 bases between the germline ends. This CDR3 is CASSFYRDSGANVLTF. CDR3 bases: TGTGCCAGCAGCTTCTACAGAGACTCTGGGGCCAACGTCCTGACTTTC.

This chain links TRBV5-4 with TRBJ2-7, with 8 bases lining up with TRBD2. Trimming took 2 bases from V and 6 from J; bases not matched to a gene: 4. The CDR3 runs 13 residues. Germline V gives CDR1 SGHNT, CDR2 YYREEE (reference sequence). CDR3 bases: TGTGCCAGCAGCTTCCAGCTAGCGGGCGAGCAGTACTTC. Protein product: CASSFQLAGEQYF.

At least ten counts were recorded for this clonotype. The V call is TRBV5-8, the J call TRBJ1-2; D is perhaps TRBD1 (6 bases). This CDR3 is built from 13 residues. V lost 5 bases, J lost 10 bases, and 18 bases lay in between. From germline, CDR1 is SGHTS and CDR2 YDEGEE. CDR3: CASRPTGQKTYTF. CDR3 sequence (DNA): TGTGCCAGCAGACCTACCGGACAGAAAACCTACACCTTC.

The gene calls are TRBV4-1 and TRBJ2-4; 11 bases align to TRBD1. Trimming cost V 4 bases and J 10 bases; bases outside gene matches: 12. Germline CDR1 and CDR2: MGHRA and YSYEKL. CDR3 length equals 16 residues. CDR3 DNA: TGCGCCAGCAGCCTCTTACGGGGACAGGGGGAGTCTATTCAGTACTTC. This translates into CASSLLRGQGESIQYF.

This clonotype has a handful of counts. The CDR3 loop is CASSLEGGQGNYEQYF. DNA for the CDR3: TGTGCCAGCAGCTTAGAGGGGGGACAGGGCAACTACGAGCAGTACTTC. The gene calls are TRBV11-2 and TRBJ2-7, with 9 bases identical to TRBD1. J lost 3 bases, V lost 0 bases, and 6 bases had no gene match. The CDR3 contains 16 residues. CDR1 is SGHAT and CDR2 is FQNNGV in the germline V gene.

The chain carries TRBV7-3 and TRBJ2-1; 9 bases agree with TRBD2. The length of the CDR3 is 15 residues. The trim removed 3 bases at V and 6 bases at J, leaving 6 bases unmatched. Germline-derived CDR1 and CDR2 are SGHTA and FQGTGA. The CDR3 DNA is TGTGCCAGCAGCTTCGGCGGGAGGGCCGGCAATGAGCAGTTCTTC. This translates into CASSFGGRAGNEQFF.

Written as DNA, the CDR3 is TGTGCCAGCAAGGGGGCCCCGACCCAATATCAGCCCCAGCATTTT. This translates into CASKGAPTQYQPQHF. The chain carries TRBV2 and TRBJ1-5; 7 bases align to TRBD1. CDR1 is SNHLY and CDR2 is FYNNEI in the germline V gene. The CDR3 extends over 15 amino acids. Trimming cost V 7 bases and J 5 bases; bases outside gene matches: 11. The full variable domain, rest sourced from reference TRBV2 and TRBJ1-5, is EPEVTQTPSHQVTQMGQEVILRCVPISNHLYFYWYRQILGQKVEFLVSFYNNEISEKSEIFDDQFSVERPDGSNFTLKIRSTKLEDSAMYFCASKGAPTQYQPQHFGDGTRLSIL.

This rearrangement joins TRBV12-3 or TRBV12-4 to TRBJ1-4; no clear D gene. This CDR3 spans 8 amino acids. Trimming shortened V by 9 bases and J by 14 bases, and 7 bases separated the two germline ends. The CDR3 region is CARLNLFF. CDR3 in DNA: TGTGCCAGGCTGAACCTGTTTTTT.

This chain joins TRBV11-2 and TRBJ1-5; D ambiguous. The CDR3 covers 16 residues. Trimming removed 0 bases from V and 0 bases from J, with 9 bases in between. Germline loops: CDR1 SGHAT, CDR2 FQNNGV. As DNA, the CDR3 is TGTGCCAGCAGCTTAGATACCTTTAATAGCAATCAGCCCCAGCATTTT. Its translation: CASSLDTFNSNQPQHF.

The J gene is TRBJ1-1, the V gene TRBV30; D is uncertain. This CDR3 comprises 15 residues. Trimming took off 1 base at V and 4 bases at J, with 16 bases between the two ends. Germline V CDR1 and CDR2: GTSNPN, SVGIG (reference sequence). The CDR3 DNA is TGTGCCTGGAGTGCTGGATTCGGGAGTCGCACTGAAGCTTTCTTT. This gives the protein CAWSAGFGSRTEAFF.

The CDR3 region is CASSQDPGLAYYNEQFF. The CDR3 DNA follows: TGTGCCAGCAGCCAAGATCCGGGACTAGCCTACTACAATGAGCAGTTCTTC. The chain is built from TRBV14 and TRBJ2-1; 9 bases are a match to TRBD2. V dropped 0 bases and J dropped 3; count of bases not matched to a gene: 6. Germline V gene data show CDR1 as SGHDN and CDR2 as FVKESK. The CDR3 covers 17 residues. The complete variable domain, with remaining parts taken from reference TRBV14 and TRBJ2-1, reads EAGVTQFPSHSVIEKGQTVTLRCDPISGHDNLYWYRRVMGKEIKFLLHFVKESKQDESGMPNNRFLAERTGGTYSTLKVQPAELEDSGVYFCASSQDPGLAYYNEQFFGPGTRLTVL.

This chain connects TRBV7-6 to TRBJ2-7; TRBD1 might be the D (6 bases). The CDR3 covers 17 residues. With 2 bases removed from V and 2 bases from J, the gap between germline ends came to 19 bases. Germline V lookup: CDR1 SGHVS, CDR2 FNYEAQ. CDR3 coding DNA: TGTGCCAGCAGCTTAAGGAAGGTGGGGGCGCAGCCCTACGAGCAGTACTTC. This gives the protein CASSLRKVGAQPYEQYF.

This clonotype showed up just a few times. The chain has TRBV3-1 and TRBJ1-2; TRBD1 aligns across 9 bases. This CDR3 is built from 16 residues. The ends lost 4 bases at V and 2 bases at J; junction bases unmatched: 8. Germline CDR1 LGHDT, CDR2 YNNKEL (reference sequence). The CDR3 reads CASSLDPGTGNYGYTF. CDR3 in DNA: TGTGCCAGCAGCCTCGACCCGGGGACAGGGAACTATGGCTACACCTTC.

This clonotype occurred many times. The V call is TRBV7-9, the J call TRBJ2-7, with 7 bases identical to TRBD2. CDR3 length: 14 amino acids. Losses at the gene ends were 1 base for V and 7 bases for J; bases not matched to a gene: 7. CDR1 is SEHNR, CDR2 FQNEAQ, per germline (reference sequence). The CDR3 protein is CASSLGASGVEQYF. CDR3 sequence (DNA): TGTGCCAGCAGCTTAGGGGCTAGCGGAGTAGAGCAGTACTTC.

The chain employs TRBV20-1 and TRBJ2-1; possibly TRBD2 for D (5 bases). The CDR3 runs to 14 residues. Trimming cost V 6 bases and J 3 bases, with 15 bases left between them. Germline loops: CDR1 DFQATT, CDR2 SNEGSKA (reference sequence). The CDR3 DNA reads as TGCAGTGCCGACCTCCCCGGGAACTACAATGAGCAGTTCTTC. This gives the protein CSADLPGNYNEQFF.

The chain combines TRBV7-2 with TRBJ2-7, with D uncertain. Deletions cut 1 base from V and 7 bases from J, with 14 bases between. The CDR3 runs to 14 residues. The V gene's germline CDR1 is SGHTA and CDR2 FQGNSA. CDR3: CASSLGTQTWEQYF. The CDR3 DNA reads as TGTGCCAGCAGCTTAGGTACACAAACGTGGGAGCAGTACTTC.

This clonotype has at least ten counts. V usage is TRBV4-1 and J usage is TRBJ1-1, with unresolved D. Between the trimmed V and J ends, which lost 4 bases and 0 bases, there was a span of 18 bases. Germline CDR1 reads MGHRA; CDR2 reads YSYEKL. The CDR3 runs 17 residues. This CDR3 is CASSPRALPRMNTEAFF. The CDR3 DNA reads TGCGCCAGCAGCCCAAGGGCCCTTCCGCGCATGAACACTGAAGCTTTCTTT.